These 9 T cell receptor beta chains were all obtained from the same sample, sequenced in a study of spatial heterogeneity in lung cancer. Study-wide results and limits: The number of expanded tumor alpha and beta chains correlated with mutation number.

Which antigens these TCRs recognize remains unknown. Via MiXCR, TCRdb re-called the 5' RACE reads, giving one row per CDR3 protein. Here the sample spans about 13,000 distinct CDR3 sequences, over 3% being singletons. Time point: sample taken at primary tumor resection. Sequenced here: lung tumor tissue, sampled at surgery. The receptors derive from a male donor with early-stage non-small cell lung cancer.

In its sample, this clonotype was seen many times. The chain uses TRBV24-1 and TRBJ2-3; no firm D call. This CDR3 is 14 amino acids long. CDR1 and CDR2 from the germline V gene are KGHDR and SFDVKD. The V and J ends lost 6 bases and 4 bases respectively, with 13 bases between them. The CDR3 reads CATSLGRRADTQYF. Written as DNA, the CDR3 is TGTGCCACCAGTTTAGGGCGACGCGCAGATACGCAGTATTTT.

This clonotype was detected many times. The rearrangement joins TRBV7-6 to TRBJ2-2; possible D gene TRBD1, 6 bases. Trimming took 4 bases from V and 1 from J, leaving 13 bases between them. The CDR3 has 16 residues. The germline V gene encodes CDR1 SGHVS and CDR2 FNYEAQ. The CDR3 nucleotides read TGTGCCAGCAGCTGGACAGACATCTTGAACACCGGGGAGCTGTTTTTT. Protein sequence: CASSWTDILNTGELFF.

Many counts were recorded for this clonotype. This sequence joins TRBV6-2 or TRBV6-3 and TRBJ2-2; D is perhaps TRBD1 (5 bases). The CDR3 covers 15 residues. V was cut by 2 bases and J by 4 bases, with 11 bases left in between. CDR1 is MNHEY and CDR2 is SVGEGT in the germline V gene. The CDR3 DNA sequence: TGTGCCAGCAGTTACCAGGGATTTGTCACCGGGGAGCTGTTTTTT. This codes for CASSYQGFVTGELFF.

This clonotype was seen repeatedly, ten times or more. V is TRBV29-1 and J is TRBJ1-2; D is possibly TRBD1 (5 bases). Germline V gives CDR1 SQVTM, CDR2 ANQGSEA. There are 12 residues in the CDR3. The V end was cut by 2 bases, the J end by 4 bases, with 8 bases between. The CDR3, as DNA: TGCAGCGTTGAACCGACAGTCTATGGCTACACCTTC. Residues: CSVEPTVYGYTF.

This clonotype occurred many times. V is TRBV6-2 or TRBV6-3 and J is TRBJ2-7, with D unclear. Germline V gene data show CDR1 as MNHEY and CDR2 as SVGEGT. This CDR3 contains 12 residues. Trimming removed 7 bases at V and 2 bases at J, with 9 bases between. Written as DNA, the CDR3 is TGTGCCAGCAATTCGCCGCCCTACGAGCAGTACTTC. Its protein product is CASNSPPYEQYF.

There are many counts of this clonotype. The chain carries TRBV7-9 and TRBJ2-3, with no clear D. The CDR3 is made up of 11 amino acids. In germline, CDR1 is SEHNR, CDR2 FQNEAQ (reference sequence). Trimming shortened V by 3 bases and J by 3 bases, and 1 base separated the two germline ends. CDR3 region: CASSLTDTQYF. In nucleotides, the CDR3 is TGTGCCAGCAGCTTGACAGATACGCAGTATTTT.

This clonotype is classed as medium-sized (0.01 to 0.1%). The chain is built from TRBV7-2 and TRBJ1-4; D is uncertain. Germline CDR1 reads SGHTA; CDR2 reads FQGNSA. The CDR3 has 14 residues. The V end lost 2 bases, the J end lost 7 bases, and 11 bases lay between the germline ends. The CDR3 protein is CASSLRSGSEKLFF. The CDR3 DNA reads as TGTGCCAGCAGCTTACGGTCAGGAAGTGAAAAACTGTTTTTT. The complete variable domain, with remaining parts taken from reference TRBV7-2 and TRBJ1-4, reads GAGVSQSPSNKVTEKGKDVELRCDPISGHTALYWYRQSLGQGLEFLIYFQGNSAPDKSGLPSDRFSAERTGGSVSTLTIQRTQQEDSAVYLCASSLRSGSEKLFFGSGTQLSVL.

In its sample, this clonotype was seen many times. This sequence joins TRBV20-1 and TRBJ2-7; 7 bases align to TRBD1. Germline lookup yields CDR1 DFQATT and CDR2 SNEGSKA (reference sequence). V was pared by 3 bases and J by 2 bases, with 4 bases of the junction left unmatched. This CDR3 contains 13 residues. The CDR3 spells CSASKGTAYEQYF. The CDR3 DNA reads as TGCAGTGCTAGCAAGGGGACAGCCTACGAGCAGTACTTC.

By sample fraction, this clonotype is medium-sized. The chain uses TRBV7-2 and TRBJ1-2; D is unresolved. V lost 1 base and J lost 4, with 4 bases in between. The CDR3 is 12 residues long. Germline assignment: CDR1 SGHTA and CDR2 FQGNSA. The CDR3 protein is CASSLGVYGYTF. Here the CDR3 DNA reads TGTGCCAGCAGCTTAGGGGTCTATGGCTACACCTTC.